This entry describes one TCR beta chain. Its antigen is unidentified. Clones were sequenced by immunoSEQ multiplex PCR, and TCRdb holds only the in-frame ones, with some missing. The table lists 2.3 million or so clones, over 85% of them singletons. This sample is part of a study of shared clonotypes between healthy human individuals. General observations from the study: The expectation was that sequencing depth would affect clonotype sharing among donors. Donors were few, which limited the genetic and exposure-history diversity represented.

This sequence originates from a man between 18 and 35 years old in good health. Some clones in this sample may be carry-over from other donors' samples. The sample consisted of naive CD4+ T cells from PBMCs. The sample's subset: CD45RA+ positively selected.

CDR3 in amino acids: CASSLRVGPYGYTF. In DNA form, the CDR3 reads TGTGCCAGCAGCTTGCGGGTTGGACCCTATGGCTACACCTTC. The genes are TRBV5-4 and TRBJ1-2; D not certain. This CDR3 spans 14 amino acids. Germline CDR1 is SGHNT and CDR2 is YYREEE (reference sequence). Trimming pared 1 base from V and 4 bases from J, leaving 11 bases between. The full variable domain, with the rest looked up from reference TRBV5-4 and TRBJ1-2, is ETGVTQSPTHLIKTRGQQVTLRCSSQSGHNTVSWYQQALGQGPQFIFQYYREEENGRGNFPPRFSGLQFPNYSSELNVNALELDDSALYLCASSLRVGPYGYTFGSGTRLTVV.